A selection of T cell receptor beta chains follows, all from one sample in a study of cytomegalovirus exposure and HLA in healthy donors. Method: immunoSEQ multiplex PCR; TCRdb's copy keeps in-frame clones and lacks some. The sample has over 75,000 clones, roughly 80% seen once. Sequenced: PBMCs. The source of these receptors is a man in his fifties or sixties in good health and CMV-seropositive. CDR3s include the opening cysteine and the closing phenylalanine or tryptophan. The D gene is left open where the match is weak. Some rows have no size entry. The others give once, few or many, or a class for an expanded clone.

CDR3aa	CDR3nt	abundance	v_gene	d_gene	j_gene	len
CASTRRLPSTGELFF	TGTGCCAGCACCCGACGACTACCCTCCACCGGGGAGCTGTTTTTT	NA	TRBV6-5	NA	TRBJ2-2	15
CASRSPGQTYEQYF	TGTGCCAGCAGGTCCCCGGGACAGACATACGAGCAGTACTTC	NA	TRBV6-5	TRBD1	TRBJ2-7	14
CASSSSGTGKETQYF	TGTGCTAGCAGCTCCTCCGGGACAGGGAAAGAGACCCAGTACTTC	NA	TRBV7-7	TRBD1	TRBJ2-5	15
CAWRSGAPNYGYTF	TGTGCCTGGAGGTCAGGGGCGCCTAACTATGGCTACACCTTC	NA	TRBV30	NA	TRBJ1-2	14
CASSLVWASSTTQYF	TGTGCCAGCAGCTTGGTGTGGGCTAGCTCGACGACCCAGTACTTC	NA	TRBV5-8	NA	TRBJ2-5	15
CAIQGVGNTIYF	TGTGCCATACAGGGGGTCGGAAACACCATATATTTT	NA	TRBV19	TRBD1	TRBJ1-3	12
CASSKVDRGLFQPQHF	TGTGCCAGCAGCAAAGTGGACAGGGGGCTGTTTCAGCCCCAGCATTTT	NA	TRBV21-1	NA	TRBJ1-5	16
CAINRDRGSHEQYF	TGTGCCATCAACCGGGACAGGGGGAGCCACGAGCAGTACTTC	few	TRBV10-3	TRBD1	TRBJ2-7	14
CASSFRGTSVSTQYF	TGTGCCAGCAGCTTCCGGGGGACTAGCGTGAGTACGCAGTATTTT	NA	TRBV7-2	TRBD2	TRBJ2-3	15
CASTSGANVLTF	TGTGCCAGCACATCTGGGGCCAACGTCCTGACTTTC	NA	TRBV6-6	NA	TRBJ2-6	12
CASSPLSTNTGEQYF	TGCGCCAGCAGCCCGCTGAGCACCAACACAGGCGAGCAGTACTTC	NA	TRBV5-1	NA	TRBJ2-7	15